This TCR beta chain was sequenced during a study of control samples from healthy donors and cancer patients (dated by TCRdb to about 2020). The method was the immunoSEQ multiplex PCR assay. Held by TCRdb, this immuneACCESS table contains in-frame sequences only and omits some clones. Under half of the omission traces to an unresolved V gene where checked; the cause of the rest is unknown. The sample contains approximately 170,000 clones, approximately 94% of them found a single time. The ten largest clones capture just over 1.4% of the sample. Concerning this clone itself: The antigen this receptor binds is unknown. No qualities accompany the bases; no much larger clone lies one base away.

CDR1 is given as LNHDA and CDR2 as SQIVND, both from the germline V gene (reference sequence). Taken from cysteine to phenylalanine, the CDR3 has 15 residues. Only the CDR3 part of the read is kept: 45 bases, read in frame from the first base. Trimming costs V 6 bases and J 1 base, and their ends lie 15 bases apart. The sample taken for sequencing was blood. This receptor was obtained from a man aged 25 to 45 in good health. The V and J segments used are TRBV19 and TRBJ2-5; the best D guess is TRBD1, with 7 bases matching. The CDR3 reads as follows: CASSAGTVFQETQYF. In nucleotide form, the sequence is TGTGCCAGTAGCGCGGGGACAGTCTTCCAAGAGACCCAGTACTTC. Reference TRBV19 and TRBJ2-5 genes cover what lies past the CDR3, so the full variable domain is DGGITQSPKYLFRKEGQNVTLSCEQNLNHDAMYWYRQDPGQGLRLIYYSQIVNDFQKGDIAEGYSVSREKKESFPLTVTSAQKNPTAFYLCASSAGTVFQETQYFGPGTRLLVL.